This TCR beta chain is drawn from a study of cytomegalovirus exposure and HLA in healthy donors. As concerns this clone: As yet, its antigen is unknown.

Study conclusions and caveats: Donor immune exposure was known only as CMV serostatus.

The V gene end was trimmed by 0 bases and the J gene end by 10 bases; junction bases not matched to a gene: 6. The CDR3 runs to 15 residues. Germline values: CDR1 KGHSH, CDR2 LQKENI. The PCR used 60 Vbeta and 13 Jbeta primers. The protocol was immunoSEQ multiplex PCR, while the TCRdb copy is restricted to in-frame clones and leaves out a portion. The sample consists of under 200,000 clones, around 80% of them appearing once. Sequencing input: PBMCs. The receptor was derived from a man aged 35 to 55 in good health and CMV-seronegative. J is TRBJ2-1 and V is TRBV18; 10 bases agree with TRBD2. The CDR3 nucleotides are TGTGCCAGCTCACCACCGCCTAGCGGGAGTCGCGAGCAGTTCTTC. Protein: CASSPPPSGSREQFF.